This is a list of T cell receptor beta chains from one sample in a study of cytomegalovirus exposure and HLA in healthy donors. Assay: immunoSEQ multiplex PCR; the TCRdb copy retains only in-frame clones and omits some. Among approximately 130,000 clones listed, roughly 88% were seen once. Sequenced input: PBMCs. The origin of the receptors is a boy younger than 18 in good health and CMV-seronegative. CDR3s include the opening cysteine and the closing phenylalanine or tryptophan. The D gene is left open where the match is weak. Clone sizes are given selectively: once, few, many, or a class where the clone is expanded.

len,abundance,v_gene,d_gene,CDR3aa
13,once,TRBV7-6,TRBD1,CASSLGQANQQFF
18,.,TRBV5-1,TRBD2,CASSLGLAGGPGYNEQFF
13,.,TRBV6-1,.,CASSEVYQGEQFF
15,.,TRBV11-3,TRBD1,CASSFWKGGRYEQYF
16,.,TRBV4-3,.,CASSQATGYSGNTIYF
14,.,TRBV5-4,.,CASSFVDNYNEQFF
16,once,TRBV7-3,TRBD2,CASSLGTSGGADTQYF
14,.,TRBV5-6,TRBD1,CASSWDREGTEAFF
15,.,TRBV7-8,.,CASSRYSRGEETQYF
13,.,TRBV29-1,.,CSALRFMNTEAFF
14,few,TRBV6-5,.,CASSQEGYGYGYTF
14,.,TRBV19,.,CASLATGSSEKLFF
14,.,TRBV7-2,.,CASSLAVDQGMEYF
15,once,TRBV15,TRBD1,CATSRDRGPGETQYF
17,.,TRBV4-3,.,CASSQDRLAANTGELFF
13,.,TRBV29-1,.,CSVEDAGTPEQFF
17,once,TRBV7-2,TRBD1,CASSLGQGDEVITEAFF
15,.,TRBV6-1,TRBD1,CASSAADREVETQYF
14,.,TRBV13,.,CASSVTAGQETQYF
13,once,TRBV2,.,CASSQDLEETQYF
20,.,TRBV4-2,TRBD2,CASSQGALAGGRGFADTQYF
13,.,TRBV11-1,.,CASSSGIFNGYPF